The sequence of this T cell receptor (beta chain) was determined in a study of molecular identifiers for immune sequencing clone quantification. Study results and caveats: Sizes of highly expanded clones could be underestimated through identical TCRs sharing a barcode. Clones carrying above 20 RNA copies accounted for over 98% of effector molecules, under 1% in naive cells.

Of note for this clonotype: What it recognizes is unknown.

CDR3 size: 16 residues. V shed 4 bases, J shed 6 bases, and the junction held 11 bases outside the gene matches. Per the germline V gene, CDR1 is SGHAT and CDR2 is FQNNGV. Both previously described methods and listed TCR primers were employed to make bulk TCR libraries. TCRdb re-called the PCR reads through MiXCR, storing one row per CDR3 protein. The table lists 70,000 to 90,000 distinct CDR3 sequences, roughly a fifth of them singletons. Sequenced input: naive CD8+ T cells from blood, with Jurkat cell RNA spiked in. Subset defined: FACS-sorted CD8+CD4-CCR7+CD45RA+ naive T cells. The chain combines TRBV11-2 with TRBJ1-2, with TRBD1 matching 10 bases. This TCR derives from a human donor in good health. Some libraries in this study had Jurkat cell RNA spiked in. CDR3 residues: CASSSPGTGATHGYTF. The CDR3 nucleotides read TGTGCCAGCAGCTCCCCCGGGACAGGGGCGACTCATGGCTACACCTTC.